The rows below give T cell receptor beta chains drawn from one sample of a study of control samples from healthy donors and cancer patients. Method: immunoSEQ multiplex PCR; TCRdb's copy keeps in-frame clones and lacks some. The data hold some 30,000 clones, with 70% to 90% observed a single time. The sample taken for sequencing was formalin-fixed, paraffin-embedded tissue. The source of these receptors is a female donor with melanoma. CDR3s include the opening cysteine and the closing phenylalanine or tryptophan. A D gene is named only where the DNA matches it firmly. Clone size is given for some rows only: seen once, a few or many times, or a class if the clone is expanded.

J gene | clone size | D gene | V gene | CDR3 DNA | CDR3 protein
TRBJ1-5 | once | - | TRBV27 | TGTGCCAGCAGTTCCCGACCTAATCAGCCCCAGCATTTT | CASSSRPNQPQHF
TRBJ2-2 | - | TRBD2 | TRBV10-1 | TGCGCCACGGGAGGCCCGCCGACGGGTCCTAACACCGGGGAGCTGTTTTTT | CATGGPPTGPNTGELFF
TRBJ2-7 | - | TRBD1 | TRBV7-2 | TGTGCCAGCAGTAGGACAGGGGATACCTACGAGCAGTACTTC | CASSRTGDTYEQYF
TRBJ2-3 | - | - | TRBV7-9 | TGTGCCAGCAGTGTGGGAGATATGCAGTATTTT | CASSVGDMQYF
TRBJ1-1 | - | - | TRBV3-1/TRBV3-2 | TGTGCCAGCAGCCAATGGGACCCGGGGGGCACTGAAGCTTTCTTT | CASSQWDPGGTEAFF
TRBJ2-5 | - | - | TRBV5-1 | TGCGCCAGCAGCTTGTCCGGATACCAAGAGACCCAGTACTTC | CASSLSGYQETQYF
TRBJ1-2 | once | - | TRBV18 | TGTGCCAGCTCACCGGGAATGAACTATGGCTACACCTTC | CASSPGMNYGYTF
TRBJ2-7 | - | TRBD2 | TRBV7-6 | TGTGCCAGCAGCTTAGCGGCTTCTAGCGGGGAACCCTACGAGCAGTACTTC | CASSLAASSGEPYEQYF
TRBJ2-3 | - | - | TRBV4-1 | TGCGCCAGCAGCCTATTAGTCGGAGGGAGGGGGGATACGCAGTATTTT | CASSLLVGGRGDTQYF
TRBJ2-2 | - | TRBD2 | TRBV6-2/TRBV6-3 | TGTGCCAGCAGTTACCCGGGACTAGCGGCGCTTACGAACACCGGGGAGCTGTTTTTT | CASSYPGLAALTNTGELFF
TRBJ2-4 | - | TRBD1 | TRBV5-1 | TGCGCCAGCAGCTTGCAGGGGGCTGTGGACATTCAGTACTTC | CASSLQGAVDIQYF
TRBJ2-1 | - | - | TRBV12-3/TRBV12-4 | TGTGCCAGCAGCCCGGGGGGCTATGAGCAGTTCTTC | CASSPGGYEQFF
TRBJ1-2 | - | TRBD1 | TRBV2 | TGTGCCAGCAAAGGACAGGGGAGTGGCTACACCTTC | CASKGQGSGYTF
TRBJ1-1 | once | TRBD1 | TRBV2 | TGTGCCAGCAGTGCAGGGGGATTGAACACTGAAGCTTTCTTT | CASSAGGLNTEAFF
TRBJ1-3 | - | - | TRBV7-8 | TGTGCCAGCAGCTTATGGACGGGGGGAAACACCATATATTTT | CASSLWTGGNTIYF
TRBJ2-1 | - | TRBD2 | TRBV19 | TGTGCCAGCTGGGGAGGGAATGAGCAGTTCTTC | CASWGGNEQFF
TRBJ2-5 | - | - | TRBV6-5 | TGTGCCAGCAGTTACCGTCGCTCTAGGGCCGCAGAGACCCAGTACTTC | CASSYRRSRAAETQYF
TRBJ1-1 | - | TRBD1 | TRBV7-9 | TGTGCCAACAAGCCGAGGGGGCCTGGCACTGAAGCTTTCTTT | CANKPRGPGTEAFF
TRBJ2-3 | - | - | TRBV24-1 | TGTGCCACCTCGGCGGAGGGGGGCCCAGATACGCAGTATTTT | CATSAEGGPDTQYF
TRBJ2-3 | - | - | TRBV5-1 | TGCGCCAGCAGCCTCGCCTTGGCCTCAGATACGCAGTATTTT | CASSLALASDTQYF
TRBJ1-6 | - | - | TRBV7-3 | TGTGCCAGCAGCTTAAATGGGTCAGGAAGTTCACCCCTCCACTTT | CASSLNGSGSSPLHF
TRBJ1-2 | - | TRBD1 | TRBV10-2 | TGCGCCAGCAGCGTGGGACAGGGGACTAGCTACACCTTC | CASSVGQGTSYTF
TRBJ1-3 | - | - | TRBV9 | TGTGCCAGCAGCGTAGACGGACAGTACTCTGGAAACACCATATATTTT | CASSVDGQYSGNTIYF
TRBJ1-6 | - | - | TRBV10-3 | TGTGCCATCAGTCGACAGGTCGATTCACCCCTCCACTTT | CAISRQVDSPLHF
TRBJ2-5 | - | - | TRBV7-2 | TGTGCCAGCAGCCCCCCCCCGTCGGAGACCCAGTACTTC | CASSPPPSETQYF
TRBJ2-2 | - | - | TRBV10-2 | TGCGCCAGCAGAGGCTTAAACAGGCTAGGGGACACCGGGGAGCTGTTTTTT | CASRGLNRLGDTGELFF
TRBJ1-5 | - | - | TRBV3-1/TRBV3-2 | TGTGCCAGCAGCCCACGACGGGGATTTGGTCAGCCCCAGCATTTT | CASSPRRGFGQPQHF
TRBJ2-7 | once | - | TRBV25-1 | TGTGCCAGCAGTTCCAGGAGCTACGAGCAGTACTTC | CASSSRSYEQYF
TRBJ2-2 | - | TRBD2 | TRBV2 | TGTGCCAGCAGTGCCCTAGCGGGAGGGGGGACCGGGGAGCTGTTTTTT | CASSALAGGGTGELFF
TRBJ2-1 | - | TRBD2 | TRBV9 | TGTGCCAGCAGCGTTGGGACTAGCGTTAATGAGCAGTTCTTC | CASSVGTSVNEQFF
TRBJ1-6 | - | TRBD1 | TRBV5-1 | TGCGCCAGCAGCTTGAAGGGACAGGGTGGGTCACCCCTCCACTTT | CASSLKGQGGSPLHF
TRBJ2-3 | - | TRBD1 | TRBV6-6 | TGTGCCAGCAGTAAGGGACAGGGACTCACAGATACGCAGTATTTT | CASSKGQGLTDTQYF
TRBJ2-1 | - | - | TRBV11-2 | TGTGCCAGCAGCTTAGCCCGCTACAATGAGCAGTTCTTC | CASSLARYNEQFF
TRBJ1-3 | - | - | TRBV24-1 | TGTGCCACCAGCGGGAACTCTGGAAACACCATATATTTT | CATSGNSGNTIYF
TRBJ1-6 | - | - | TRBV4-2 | TGTGCCAGCAGCCTAGAAAATTCACCCCTCCACTTT | CASSLENSPLHF
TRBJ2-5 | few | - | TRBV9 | TGTGCCAGCAGCGTAGGCGGGTCGGAGACCCAGTACTTC | CASSVGGSETQYF
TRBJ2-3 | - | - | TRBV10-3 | TGTGCCATCAGTGAAACCAGCACAGATACGCAGTATTTT | CAISETSTDTQYF
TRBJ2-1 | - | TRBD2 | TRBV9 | TGTGCCAGCAGCCCCGGGACTAGCGGGCATTACAATGAGCAGTTCTTC | CASSPGTSGHYNEQFF
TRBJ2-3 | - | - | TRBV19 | TGTGCCAGTAGTATATGGTCGGGGGCAGATACGCAGTATTTT | CASSIWSGADTQYF
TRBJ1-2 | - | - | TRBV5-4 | TGTGCCAGCAGCTTTTATGATCTGGGAAAGTATGGCTACACCTTC | CASSFYDLGKYGYTF
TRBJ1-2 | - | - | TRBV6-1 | TGTGCCAGCAGTGAGGGAATCAGGGTTGCTGGCTACACCTTC | CASSEGIRVAGYTF